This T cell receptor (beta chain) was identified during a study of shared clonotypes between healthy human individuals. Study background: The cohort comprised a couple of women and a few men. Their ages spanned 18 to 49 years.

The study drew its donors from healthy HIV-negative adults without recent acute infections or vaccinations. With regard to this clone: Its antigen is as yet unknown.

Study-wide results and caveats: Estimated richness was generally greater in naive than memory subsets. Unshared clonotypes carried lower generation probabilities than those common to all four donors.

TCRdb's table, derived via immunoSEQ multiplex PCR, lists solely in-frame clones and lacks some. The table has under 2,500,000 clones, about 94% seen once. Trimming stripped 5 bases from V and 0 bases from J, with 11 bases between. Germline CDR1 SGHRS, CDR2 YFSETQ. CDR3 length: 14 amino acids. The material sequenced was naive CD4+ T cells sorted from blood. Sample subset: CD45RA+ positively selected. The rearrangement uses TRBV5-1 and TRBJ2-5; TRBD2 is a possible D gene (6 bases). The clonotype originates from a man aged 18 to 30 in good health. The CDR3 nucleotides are TGCGCCAGCAGTCCGGGACTGAACCAAGAGACCCAGTACTTC. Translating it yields CASSPGLNQETQYF.